The 32 T cell receptor beta chains below were found in one sample sequenced in a study of blood T cell repertoires in COVID-19. Sequenced by immunoSEQ multiplex PCR; TCRdb stores in-frame clones only, minus some. The table has about 370,000 clones, 89% seen once; the top ten hold approximately 3%. The source material was peripheral blood. The origin of the receptors is a woman in her 30s with COVID-19, enrolled during active disease.

The chain couples TRBV15 to TRBJ1-3; D perhaps matches TRBD1 (5 bases). V lost 3 bases and J 1 base, leaving 13 bases between the germline ends. CDR3 length: 16 amino acids. Germline lookup yields CDR1 LNHNV and CDR2 YYDKDF (reference sequence). CDR3 loop: CATSSPGGSSGNTIYF. The CDR3 nucleotides are TGTGCCACCAGCAGCCCCGGGGGGAGTTCTGGAAACACCATATATTTT.

The V call is TRBV2, the J call TRBJ1-6; 9 nucleotides align to TRBD1. This CDR3 comprises 13 residues. Germline-derived CDR1 and CDR2 are SNHLY and FYNNEI. With V trimmed by 7 bases and J by 10 bases, 5 bases remained unmatched. CDR3: CASNRGHRSPLHF. The CDR3 bases are TGTGCCAGCAACAGGGGGCATCGGTCACCCCTCCACTTT.

The chain employs TRBV10-3 and TRBJ2-1, with TRBD2 identical over 9 bases. The germline V gene encodes CDR1 ENHRY and CDR2 SYGVKD. CDR3 size: 17 residues. Unmatched junction bases numbered 3, after V lost 0 bases and J lost 0 bases. This chain's CDR3 is CAISESSTSGSYNEQFF. The CDR3 bases are TGTGCCATCAGTGAGTCGTCGACTAGCGGCTCCTACAATGAGCAGTTCTTC.

The V and J genes are TRBV28 and TRBJ2-1; 7 bases match TRBD1. Germline CDR1 is MDHEN and CDR2 is SYDVKM. This CDR3 spans 15 amino acids. J lost 3 bases, V lost 5 bases, and 7 bases had no gene match. The CDR3 protein is CASSTDRVGYNEQFF. DNA for the CDR3: TGTGCCAGCAGTACAGACAGGGTAGGCTACAATGAGCAGTTCTTC.

The chain has TRBV19 and TRBJ1-1, with 10 nucleotides matching TRBD1. With V trimmed by 5 bases and J by 1 base, 4 bases remained unmatched. CDR1 is LNHDA and CDR2 is SQIVND in the germline V gene (reference sequence). The CDR3 runs 15 residues. CDR3 in amino acids: CASSDRGRGNTEAFF. CDR3 bases: TGTGCCAGTAGTGACAGGGGGCGCGGGAACACTGAAGCTTTCTTT. Using reference TRBV19 and TRBJ1-1 for the parts outside the CDR3, the full variable domain is DGGITQSPKYLFRKEGQNVTLSCEQNLNHDAMYWYRQDPGQGLRLIYYSQIVNDFQKGDIAEGYSVSREKKESFPLTVTSAQKNPTAFYLCASSDRGRGNTEAFFGQGTRLTVV.

This chain links TRBV7-2 with TRBJ2-5, with 12 bases that match TRBD2. CDR3 length: 18 amino acids. CDR1 is SGHTA, CDR2 FQGNSA, per germline. V shed 1 base, J shed 0 bases, and the junction held 6 bases outside the gene matches. CDR3 residues: CASSLGASGGVYQETQYF. The CDR3, as DNA: TGTGCCAGCAGCTTAGGGGCTAGCGGGGGGGTGTACCAAGAGACCCAGTACTTC.

The genes are TRBV28 and TRBJ1-1; tentatively, D is TRBD1 (6 bases). CDR1 is MDHEN and CDR2 is SYDVKM in the germline V gene. The length of the CDR3 is 14 residues. The V gene lost 6 bases and the J gene lost 7 bases, with 18 bases spanning the gap. CDR3 sequence: CASSATADSVEAFF. For the CDR3, the DNA is TGTGCCAGCAGCGCAACCGCGGACAGTGTTGAAGCTTTCTTT.

The chain recombines TRBV29-1 with TRBJ2-5, with D perhaps matching TRBD2 (5 bases). V was shortened by 4 bases and J by 4 bases, with 16 bases between the two germline ends. CDR1 is SQVTM, CDR2 ANQGSEA, per germline. The CDR3 loop spans 14 amino acids. The CDR3 coding sequence is TGCAGCGTTGCGGTCCTTCCTGGAGGAGAGACCCAGTACTTC. Translating gives CSVAVLPGGETQYF.

This chain connects TRBV13 to TRBJ1-3, with D unresolved. V was shortened by 1 base and J by 2 bases, with 6 bases between the two germline ends. CDR3 size: 14 residues. CDR1 PRHDT and CDR2 FYEKMQ come from the germline V gene (reference sequence). For the CDR3, the DNA is TGTGCCAGCAGCTTAGATCCGGCTGGAAACACCATATATTTT. Translation: CASSLDPAGNTIYF.

This clone turned up a few times. This chain uses TRBV21-1 with TRBJ2-7; no check of the table's D call, TRBD1, against the DNA was made. TRBV21-1 represents a pseudogene. CDR3 length: 15 residues. Here the CDR3 DNA reads TGTGCCAGCAGCAAACCGACAGGGGGCGAATACGAGCAGTACGTC. Protein sequence: CASSKPTGGEYEQYV.

This clone was observed a single time. V is TRBV27 and J is TRBJ1-1, with D perhaps matching TRBD1 (5 bases). The CDR3 extends over 13 amino acids. Germline CDR1 reads MNHEY; CDR2 reads SMNVEV (reference sequence). Trimming shortened V by 3 bases and J by 8 bases, and 13 bases separated the two germline ends. CDR3: CASSFGLQGEAFF. CDR3 sequence (DNA): TGTGCCAGCAGTTTTGGTTTGCAGGGCGAAGCTTTCTTT.

The V and J genes are TRBV2 and TRBJ2-2, with TRBD2 matching 8 bases. V dropped 7 bases and J dropped 6; count of bases not matched to a gene: 7. This CDR3 spans 14 amino acids. Germline V gene sequence: CDR1 SNHLY, CDR2 FYNNEI. The CDR3 DNA follows: TGTGCCAGCATGAGCGGGAGTACCGCCGGGGAGCTGTTTTTT. This encodes CASMSGSTAGELFF.

The chain carries TRBV4-2 and TRBJ1-6, with TRBD1 identical over 8 bases. Trimming removed 3 bases from V and 6 bases from J; junction bases left unmatched: 7. From germline, CDR1 is LGHNA and CDR2 YNFKEQ. The CDR3 sequence is 16 residues long. CDR3 loop: CASSQRTGTVNSPLHF. CDR3 coding DNA: TGTGCCAGCAGCCAGCGGACAGGGACGGTTAATTCACCCCTCCACTTT.

The chain has TRBV19 and TRBJ2-2, with 10 bases lining up with TRBD2. CDR1 LNHDA and CDR2 SQIVND come from the germline V gene (reference sequence). CDR3 size: 17 residues. After removal of 2 bases from V and 2 bases from J, the junction contained 5 bases not matched to a gene. The CDR3 sequence is CASSIPRLAGNTGELFF. The CDR3 nucleotides are TGTGCCAGTAGTATACCCCGACTAGCGGGTAACACCGGGGAGCTGTTTTTT.

V is TRBV5-1 and J is TRBJ2-3; a possible D gene is TRBD2 (6 bases). Germline-derived CDR1 and CDR2 are SGHRS and YFSETQ. The CDR3 covers 14 residues. V was trimmed by 6 bases and J by 3 bases, leaving 14 bases between them. The CDR3 loop reads CASTYGGFTDTQYF. The CDR3 DNA is TGCGCCAGCACGTACGGGGGTTTTACAGATACGCAGTATTTT.

The chain employs TRBV6-2 or TRBV6-3 and TRBJ2-2, with TRBD2 matching 8 bases. CDR3 length equals 17 residues. The V gene's germline CDR1 is MNHEY and CDR2 SVGEGT. The V gene end was trimmed by 3 bases and the J gene end by 7 bases; junction bases not matched to a gene: 13. CDR3 protein: CASSYFGSGLAIGELFF. For the CDR3, the DNA is TGTGCCAGCAGTTATTTCGGAAGCGGACTAGCTATCGGGGAGCTGTTTTTT.

The rearrangement uses TRBV28 and TRBJ1-6; 10 positions agree with TRBD1. Germline CDR1 is MDHEN and CDR2 is SYDVKM. After removal of 2 bases from V and 9 bases from J, the junction contained 4 bases not matched to a gene. This CDR3 is built from 15 residues. The CDR3 DNA is TGTGCCAGCAGTTTACCCGGACAGGGGGGTTCACCCCTCCACTTT. Encoded protein: CASSLPGQGGSPLHF. Full variable domain (remainder filled in from reference TRBV28 and TRBJ1-6): DVKVTQSSRYLVKRTGEKVFLECVQDMDHENMFWYRQDPGLGLRLIYFSYDVKMKEKGDIPEGYSVSREKKERFSLILESASTNQTSMYLCASSLPGQGGSPLHFGNGTRLTVT.

The chain uses TRBV5-4 and TRBJ2-1, with 11 bases aligning to TRBD2. This CDR3 is 18 amino acids long. The V gene end was trimmed by 4 bases and the J gene end by 0 bases; junction bases not matched to a gene: 9. CDR1 is SGHNT and CDR2 is YYREEE in the germline V gene (reference sequence). DNA of the CDR3: TGTGCCAGCAGCGTACCGGGACTAGCGGATAGCTCCTACAATGAGCAGTTCTTC. Its protein is CASSVPGLADSSYNEQFF.

V and J are TRBV21-1 and TRBJ2-1; TRBD1 reflects the table's D call only, with no check against the DNA. TRBV21-1 is listed as a pseudogene. The CDR3 has 14 residues. This CDR3 reads CAIRPGQGLYEQFF. The CDR3 DNA sequence: TGTGCCATCAGACCGGGACAGGGGTTGTATGAGCAGTTCTTC.

In this sample, this clone turned up a few times. This chain joins TRBV7-8 and TRBJ2-5, with 11 bases identical to TRBD1. This CDR3 is built from 16 residues. The V gene end was trimmed by 5 bases and the J gene end by 4 bases; junction bases not matched to a gene: 9. Germline V CDR1 and CDR2: SGHVS, FQNEAQ. CDR3 amino acids: CASSEVGTGGRETQYF. For the CDR3, the DNA is TGTGCCAGCAGCGAAGTAGGGACAGGGGGAAGAGAGACCCAGTACTTC.

This chain links TRBV4-3 with TRBJ1-1; 7 bases fit TRBD1. Per the germline V gene, CDR1 is LGHNA and CDR2 is YSLEER. J gave up 0 bases and V 8 bases, and 3 bases lay outside the gene matches. The CDR3 is made up of 13 amino acids. The CDR3 loop reads CASGRGLNTEAFF. CDR3 DNA sequence: TGCGCCAGCGGTAGGGGGCTGAACACTGAAGCTTTCTTT.

This rearrangement joins TRBV28 to TRBJ1-3; no reliable D call. The V gene lost 8 bases and the J gene lost 3 bases, with 11 bases spanning the gap. CDR3 length: 13 amino acids. Germline values: CDR1 MDHEN, CDR2 SYDVKM. Here the CDR3 reads CASGRAGGNTIYF. As DNA, the CDR3 is TGTGCCAGCGGGAGGGCAGGTGGAAACACCATATATTTT. The complete variable domain, with remaining parts taken from reference TRBV28 and TRBJ1-3, reads DVKVTQSSRYLVKRTGEKVFLECVQDMDHENMFWYRQDPGLGLRLIYFSYDVKMKEKGDIPEGYSVSREKKERFSLILESASTNQTSMYLCASGRAGGNTIYFGEGSWLTVV.

This clone was detected a few times. CDR3 coding DNA: TGTGCCAGCTCACCACCGGTGGAGGGTCTCTCGGCACCCCTCCACTTT. Translation gives CASSPPVEGLSAPLHF. The rearrangement uses TRBV18 and TRBJ1-6; D is undetermined. With 0 bases removed from V and 11 bases from J, the gap between germline ends came to 17 bases. Germline assignment: CDR1 KGHSH and CDR2 LQKENI. The CDR3 has 16 residues.

The CDR3 DNA follows: TGTGCCAGCAGTATCCAAGCCAACTATGGCTACACCTTC. Translated, it gives CASSIQANYGYTF. The chain uses TRBV11-2 and TRBJ1-2, with D unresolved. The CDR3 is 13 residues long. V was clipped by 6 bases and J by 2 bases, with 10 bases between them. Germline CDR1 and CDR2: SGHAT and FQNNGV. Supplemented by reference TRBV11-2 and TRBJ1-2, the full variable domain reads EAGVAQSPRYKIIEKRQSVAFWCNPISGHATLYWYQQILGQGPKLLIQFQNNGVVDDSQLPKDRFSAERLKGVDSTLKIQPAKLEDSAVYLCASSIQANYGYTFGSGTRLTVV.

This chain links TRBV9 with TRBJ2-7, with D possibly being TRBD1 (6 bases). V lost 0 bases and J lost 0, with 13 bases in between. The germline CDR1 and CDR2 sequences are SGDLS and YYNGEE. The CDR3 has 16 amino acids. CDR3 protein: CASSVGSGASSYEQYF. The CDR3 DNA sequence: TGTGCCAGCAGCGTAGGTTCAGGGGCCAGCTCCTACGAGCAGTACTTC.

The sample holds one count of this clone. The CDR3 loop reads CAISESSGFSEAFF. The CDR3 region has the DNA TGTGCCATCAGTGAGTCTTCAGGGTTCTCTGAAGCTTTCTTT. The chain combines TRBV10-3 with TRBJ1-1; weak D call: TRBD1 (5 bases). The V end was cut by 0 bases, the J end by 6 bases, with 11 bases between. The length of the CDR3 is 14 residues. Germline values: CDR1 ENHRY, CDR2 SYGVKD.

This clone is a singleton in its sample. The germline gene is not matched at one end of the junction; a read error may be the cause. This chain links TRBV19 with TRBJ1-2, with TRBD1 matching 11 bases. The germline CDR1 and CDR2 sequences are LNHDA and SQIVND (reference sequence). The CDR3 is 12 amino acids. The CDR3 loop reads CASSIGGTGGPF. The CDR3 DNA follows: TGTGCCAGTAGTATAGGCGGGACAGGGGGGCCTTTC.

This clone was recorded a few times. This chain links TRBV3-1 (or the pseudogene TRBV3-2) with TRBJ2-4, with 7 bases aligning to TRBD1. CDR1 LGHDT and CDR2 YNNKEL come from the germline V gene (reference sequence). This CDR3 spans 15 amino acids. After removal of 0 bases from V and 9 bases from J, the junction contained 8 bases not matched to a gene. The CDR3 loop is CASSQDSGTVGIQYF. In DNA form, the CDR3 reads TGTGCCAGCAGCCAAGACTCCGGGACAGTGGGCATTCAGTACTTC.

This chain joins TRBV11-3 and TRBJ2-3; a weak D match, TRBD2 (5 bases). The CDR3 loop spans 15 amino acids. V lost 0 bases to trimming and J lost 6 bases, with 13 bases between them. CDR1 is SGHNT, CDR2 YENEEA, per germline. The CDR3 is CASSLDPTRGDTQYF. CDR3 sequence (DNA): TGTGCCAGCAGCTTAGATCCTACCCGAGGGGATACGCAGTATTTT.

CDR3 sequence: CASSQDEDLGGAQYF. CDR3 coding DNA: TGTGCCAGCAGCCAAGATGAGGACCTGGGGGGGGCCCAGTACTTC. The V gene is TRBV3-1 (or the pseudogene TRBV3-2), the J gene TRBJ2-5; 7 bases map to TRBD2. Germline CDR1 reads LGHDT; CDR2 reads YNNKEL (reference sequence). This CDR3 is 15 amino acids long. V was clipped by 0 bases and J by 9 bases; unmatched bases: 10.

The chain couples TRBV25-1 to TRBJ1-5, with 9 bases fitting TRBD1. CDR3 length: 13 residues. V was clipped by 10 bases and J by 11 bases; unmatched bases: 12. Germline CDR1 MGHDK, CDR2 SYGVNS. The CDR3 nucleotides read TGTGCCACCCGGGACAGGGTAAACTCGGCCCAGCATTTT. Translated, it gives CATRDRVNSAQHF.

The rearrangement joins TRBV5-1 to TRBJ2-7; TRBD1 agrees at 8 bases. Germline V gene sequence: CDR1 SGHRS, CDR2 YFSETQ. The CDR3 is 15 amino acids. J was trimmed by 5 bases and V by 4 bases; bases with no gene match: 11. The CDR3 DNA reads as TGCGCCAGCAGCCGCGGACAGGGTAGAAACCACGAGCAGTACTTC. Residues: CASSRGQGRNHEQYF.